This entry describes one T cell receptor (beta chain). In the authors' methods: How many nucleated cells were present was estimated from reference gene primer amplification. TCRdb's table, derived via immunoSEQ multiplex PCR, lists solely in-frame clones and lacks some. V, J and clone size are those of that table, while D and trimming were read from the DNA. This sample yields about 75,000 clones, of which roughly 90% are seen a single time; approximately 2.5% belongs to the top ten. The sample originates from a study of blood T cell repertoires in COVID-19. Study-wide background: The cDNA or gDNA used as material had been derived from T cells, B-cell-depleted T cells, or PBMCs.

The CDR3 length is 14 residues. The V gene lost 0 bases and the J gene lost 4 bases, with 9 bases spanning the gap. Looked up from germline, CDR1 is SNHLY and CDR2 is FYNNEI. This rearrangement joins TRBV2 to TRBJ1-2; possibly TRBD1 for D (6 bases). The sequenced sample was peripheral blood. This TCR was recovered from a human donor in a cohort sampled during active COVID-19. The CDR3 here is CASSEARGLYGYTF. The CDR3 region has the DNA TGTGCCAGCAGTGAAGCGCGGGGGCTCTATGGCTACACCTTC.